Given below is one T cell receptor beta chain in context. This specimen comes from a study of CD8 T cells in Susac syndrome. Random hexamers served to reverse transcribe roughly 0.5 to 1 ug RNA. One entry per CDR3 protein, called by TCRdb with MiXCR from the immunoSEQ multiplex PCR reads. The top ten clones hold 0.095% to 0.12% of a sample with under 200,000 distinct CDR3 sequences, approximately 93% of them seen once. The specimen was CD4+ T cells from PBMCs. The receptor comes from a human donor in good health.

This CDR3 reads CASSPPRDRGKLFF. The CDR3 nucleotides are TGTGCCAGCTCACCACCCCGGGACAGGGGCAAACTGTTTTTT. The chain has TRBV18 and TRBJ1-4; TRBD1 matches 10 bases. CDR3 size: 14 residues. Germline lookup yields CDR1 KGHSH and CDR2 LQKENI. The junction had 3 bases not matched to a gene; V was cut back by 0 bases and J by 11 bases.